A single sample gave rise to the 21 T cell receptor beta chains below, sequenced in a study of neurological immune-mediated disorders. TCRdb redid the calling of the 5' RACE reads with MiXCR, one entry per CDR3 protein. The data contain almost 85,000 distinct CDR3 sequences, 2.6% of them singletons. The material sequenced was PBMCs. These receptors were obtained from a woman aged 25-40 years with multiple sclerosis.

This clonotype was seen at least ten times. V and J are TRBV20-1 and TRBJ1-5; 8 bases align to TRBD1. The CDR3 length is 15 residues. Germline CDR1 DFQATT, CDR2 SNEGSKA (reference sequence). Trimming at V came to 5 bases and at J to 0 bases, leaving 6 bases not matched to a gene. The chain's CDR3 is CSASTGGYSNQPQHF. CDR3 DNA sequence: TGCAGTGCTTCTACAGGGGGGTATAGCAATCAGCCCCAGCATTTT.

This clonotype was seen at least ten times. V gene TRBV21-1 combines with J gene TRBJ2-7. TRBV21-1 is designated a pseudogene. The CDR3 loop spans 13 amino acids. CDR3 in amino acids: CASDGGGSYEQYF. The CDR3, as DNA: TGTGCCAGCGACGGCGGGGGCTCCTACGAGCAGTACTTC.

This clonotype was seen ten or more times. The chain uses TRBV7-9 and TRBJ1-4, with D unclear. Germline values: CDR1 SEHNR, CDR2 FQNEAQ (reference sequence). Trimming removed 1 base at V and 8 bases at J, with 8 bases between. The CDR3 loop spans 13 amino acids. In nucleotides, the CDR3 is TGTGCCAGCAGCTTAGAAGCCGGGGAAAAACTGTTTTTT. Its protein is CASSLEAGEKLFF.

This clonotype was recorded at least ten times. CDR3 coding DNA: TGTGCCACGTTGACTTTACTCACCGGGGAGCTGTTTTTT. The encoded protein is CATLTLLTGELFF. V and J are TRBV6-2 or TRBV6-3 and TRBJ2-2, with D uncertain. The germline V gene has CDR1 MNHEY and CDR2 SVGEGT. The V and J ends lost 10 bases and 4 bases respectively, with 13 bases between them. The CDR3 length is 13 residues.

This clonotype has a count of ten or more. CDR3 sequence reads: CASSFGAGDKYEQYF. For the CDR3, the DNA is TGTGCCAGCAGCTTCGGAGCAGGAGATAAGTACGAGCAGTACTTC. The chain links TRBV7-6 to TRBJ2-7; D is uncertain. Trimming took 3 bases from V and 4 from J, leaving 16 bases between them. CDR1 and CDR2 from the germline V gene are SGHVS and FNYEAQ. This CDR3 has 15 amino acids.

This clonotype appeared many times. This sequence joins TRBV4-3 and TRBJ2-5; D is unresolved. Germline loops: CDR1 LGHNA, CDR2 YSLEER. V shed 1 base and J shed 3 bases, with 12 bases lying between them. The CDR3 extends over 15 amino acids. The CDR3 is CASSQGVTPEETQYF. For the CDR3, the DNA is TGCGCCAGCAGCCAAGGGGTAACCCCGGAAGAGACCCAGTACTTC.

Ten or more counts support this clonotype. The gene calls are TRBV12-3 or TRBV12-4 and TRBJ1-2; D ambiguous. CDR3 length: 14 amino acids. The V end lost 5 bases, the J end lost 1 base, and 11 bases lay between the germline ends. The CDR3 sequence is CASSRGLVNYGYTF. For the CDR3, the DNA is TGTGCCAGCAGTCGGGGTCTCGTTAACTATGGCTACACCTTC.

In this sample, this clonotype turned up many times. Here the CDR3 DNA reads TGTGCCAGTAGTTTTGACTGGGCGGGCGATTCCTCTGGAAACACCATATATTTT. It is translated as CASSFDWAGDSSGNTIYF. The chain recombines TRBV19 with TRBJ1-3; D is undetermined. The V gene's germline CDR1 is LNHDA and CDR2 SQIVND (reference sequence). Trimming cost V 5 bases and J 0 bases, with 20 bases left between them. The CDR3 extends over 18 amino acids.

In its sample, this clonotype was seen many times. The chain uses TRBV5-1 and TRBJ2-3, with 10 nucleotides matching TRBD2. The V and J ends lost 0 bases and 4 bases, in that order; junction bases with no gene match: 11. The CDR3 is 18 residues long. In germline, CDR1 is SGHRS, CDR2 YFSETQ. In DNA, the CDR3 is TGCGCCAGCAGCTTGGCGTTAGTAGCGGGAGGAGGAGCAGATACGCAGTATTTT. This codes for CASSLALVAGGGADTQYF.

This clonotype was detected many times. The rearrangement links TRBV10-3 to TRBJ2-7; D call uncertain. The length of the CDR3 is 14 residues. The V and J ends lost 2 bases and 3 bases respectively, with 11 bases between them. Germline V gives CDR1 ENHRY, CDR2 SYGVKD. The CDR3: CAISEAPLGYEQYF. The DNA of the CDR3 is TGTGCCATCAGTGAGGCCCCGCTAGGCTACGAGCAGTACTTC.

This clonotype was seen many times. The gene calls are TRBV11-2 and TRBJ2-3, with 9 bases that match TRBD2. The trim removed 3 bases at V and 7 bases at J, leaving 5 bases unmatched. Germline CDR1 reads SGHAT; CDR2 reads FQNNGV. The CDR3 is 14 amino acids. Here the CDR3 DNA reads TGTGCCAGCAGCTTGGCGGGAGGGCCGAATACGCAGTATTTT. Residues: CASSLAGGPNTQYF. Using reference TRBV11-2 and TRBJ2-3 for the parts outside the CDR3, the full variable domain is EAGVAQSPRYKIIEKRQSVAFWCNPISGHATLYWYQQILGQGPKLLIQFQNNGVVDDSQLPKDRFSAERLKGVDSTLKIQPAKLEDSAVYLCASSLAGGPNTQYFGPGTRLTVL.

Ten or more counts support this clonotype. The chain uses TRBV20-1 and TRBJ2-7; D is perhaps TRBD2 (7 bases). Germline CDR1 is DFQATT and CDR2 is SNEGSKA (reference sequence). CDR3 length: 14 amino acids. Trimming shortened V by 0 bases and J by 2 bases, and 11 bases separated the two germline ends. The CDR3 protein is CSAREGGDTYEQYF. The CDR3 coding sequence is TGCAGTGCTAGAGAGGGAGGGGACACCTACGAGCAGTACTTC.

This clonotype was seen at least ten times. The chain carries TRBV4-3 and TRBJ2-2, with 8 positions matching TRBD2. CDR1 LGHNA and CDR2 YSLEER come from the germline V gene. This CDR3 is built from 18 residues. Trimming cost V 0 bases and J 4 bases; bases outside gene matches: 10. The chain's CDR3 is CASSQDDGRAASTGELFF. Here the CDR3 DNA reads TGCGCCAGCAGCCAAGACGACGGGAGGGCCGCTAGCACCGGGGAGCTGTTTTTT.

This chain links TRBV12-3 or TRBV12-4 with TRBJ1-2, with TRBD1 matching over 8 bases. The CDR3 length is 13 residues. Losses at the gene ends were 3 bases for V and 7 bases for J; bases not matched to a gene: 4. The CDR3 nucleotides are TGTGCCAGCAGTTTGGCAGGGGGCTCTGGCTACACCTTC. Its translation is CASSLAGGSGYTF.

The table lists this clonotype with a few counts. The chain recombines TRBV11-2 with TRBJ2-3; D is perhaps TRBD1 or TRBD2 (5 bases each). Trimming shortened V by 3 bases and J by 8 bases, and 12 bases separated the two germline ends. Germline V gene data show CDR1 as SGHAT and CDR2 as FQNNGV. This CDR3 comprises 13 residues. The CDR3 DNA reads TGTGCCAGCAGCTTCGGAAGGGACCCTACGCAGTATTTT. Translating gives CASSFGRDPTQYF.

This clonotype was detected ten times or more. The J gene is TRBJ2-2, the V gene TRBV7-8, with TRBD1 matching over 8 bases. The CDR3 runs to 15 residues. Germline V lookup: CDR1 SGHVS, CDR2 FQNEAQ. V shed 2 bases, J shed 5 bases, and the junction held 4 bases outside the gene matches. CDR3 residues: CASSLLGQATGELFF. CDR3 in DNA: TGTGCCAGCAGCTTATTGGGACAGGCAACCGGGGAGCTGTTTTTT.

On this clonotype itself: With a much larger clone just one base away, this may be a read error. The rearrangement joins TRBV7-6 to TRBJ2-3, with D perhaps matching TRBD2 (6 bases). This CDR3 has 22 residues. V was clipped by 2 bases and J by 0 bases, with 30 bases between them. CDR1 and CDR2 (germline): SGHVS, FNYEAQ. CDR3 sequence reads: CASSLSLKTIGRRLSSTDTQYF. CDR3 nucleotide sequence: TGTGCCAGCAGCTTATCCCTGAAGACTATCGGGAGACGCCTCAGCAGCACAGATACGCAGTATTTT.

This clonotype has at least ten counts. The chain employs TRBV20-1 and TRBJ2-3; the match to TRBD2 covers 8 bases. Losses at the gene ends were 6 bases for V and 5 bases for J; bases not matched to a gene: 10. Germline V gives CDR1 DFQATT, CDR2 SNEGSKA (reference sequence). The CDR3 length is 14 residues. The DNA for the CDR3 is TGCAGTGCCCCTCGGGGGGGCATGGGAGATACGCAGTATTTT. It is translated as CSAPRGGMGDTQYF.

The table lists this clonotype with many counts. The rearrangement uses TRBV27 and TRBJ1-5; TRBD1 matches 8 bases. Looked up from germline, CDR1 is MNHEY and CDR2 is SMNVEV (reference sequence). The V segment lost 2 bases and the J segment 2 bases; nucleotides outside the gene matches: 8. CDR3 length equals 17 residues. The CDR3 loop reads CASSLRPGQGGNQPQHF. DNA for the CDR3: TGTGCCAGCAGTTTAAGACCTGGACAGGGTGGCAATCAGCCCCAGCATTTT.

This clonotype has a count of ten or more. DNA for the CDR3: TGTGCCAGCAGCTACGGGACAGCTTACTCCTACGAGCAGTACTTC. Residues: CASSYGTAYSYEQYF. The chain has TRBV7-6 and TRBJ2-7; 7 bases are shared with TRBD1. The trim removed 4 bases at V and 0 bases at J, leaving 6 bases unmatched. Germline CDR1 reads SGHVS; CDR2 reads FNYEAQ. The CDR3 has 15 amino acids. The whole variable domain, filled in from reference TRBV7-6 and TRBJ2-7, reads GAGVSQSPRYKVTKRGQDVALRCDPISGHVSLYWYRQALGQGPEFLTYFNYEAQQDKSGLPNDRFSAERPEGSISTLTIQRTEQRDSAMYRCASSYGTAYSYEQYFGPGTRLTVT.

This clonotype has ten or more counts. This chain joins TRBV7-9 and TRBJ1-1; perhaps TRBD1 as D (6 bases). This CDR3 contains 13 residues. Per germline, CDR1 SEHNR and CDR2 FQNEAQ (reference sequence). Trimming stripped 10 bases from V and 1 base from J, with 13 bases between. The CDR3 DNA reads as TGTGCCACCCACACAGGGAAGAACACTGAAGCTTTCTTT. It is translated as CATHTGKNTEAFF. Combining the CDR3 with reference TRBV7-9 and TRBJ1-1 gives the whole variable domain DTGVSQNPRHKITKRGQNVTFRCDPISEHNRLYWYRQTLGQGPEFLTYFQNEAQLEKSRLLSDRFSAERPKGSFSTLEIQRTEQGDSAMYLCATHTGKNTEAFFGQGTRLTVV.